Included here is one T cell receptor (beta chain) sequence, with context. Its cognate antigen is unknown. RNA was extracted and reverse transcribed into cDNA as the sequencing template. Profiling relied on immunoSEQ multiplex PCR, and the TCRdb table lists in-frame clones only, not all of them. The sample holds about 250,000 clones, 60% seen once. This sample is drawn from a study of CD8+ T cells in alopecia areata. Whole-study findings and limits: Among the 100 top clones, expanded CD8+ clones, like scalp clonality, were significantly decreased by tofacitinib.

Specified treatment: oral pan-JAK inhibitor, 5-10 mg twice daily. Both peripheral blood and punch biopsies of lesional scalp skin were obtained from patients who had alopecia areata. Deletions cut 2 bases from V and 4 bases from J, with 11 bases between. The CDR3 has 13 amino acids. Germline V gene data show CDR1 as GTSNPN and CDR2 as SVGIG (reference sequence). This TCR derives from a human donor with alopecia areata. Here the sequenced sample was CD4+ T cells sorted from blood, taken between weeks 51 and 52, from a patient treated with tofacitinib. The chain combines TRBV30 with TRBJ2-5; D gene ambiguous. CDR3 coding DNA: TGTGCCTGGAGTCACGCCCGTATAGAGACCCAGTACTTC. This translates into CAWSHARIETQYF.